This T cell receptor beta chain came from a study of T cell clonality in common variable immunodeficiency. Study results and limitations: Compared with controls, CVID subjects had fewer shared TCRbeta clones. Authors noted CVID clonality's cause needs subpopulation repertoire sequencing. Compared with healthy controls, CVID subjects showed increased TCRbeta clonality, mostly in about a third.

The CDR3 has 15 amino acids. Germline assignment: CDR1 LNHDA and CDR2 SQIVND (reference sequence). V trimming: 5 bases; J trimming: 3 bases; junction bases outside the gene matches: 5. At least ten counts were recorded for this clone. The antigen is undetermined. The CDR3 is cut off 3 residues early in the read; its end comes from the germline J gene. Profiling relied on immunoSEQ multiplex PCR, and the TCRdb table lists in-frame clones only, not all of them. The table records about 37,000 clones without singletons, the ten largest covering 2.5% to 3.5%. The sample taken for sequencing was peripheral blood mononuclear cells. The sequence derives from a person between 18 and 75 years old in good health. The chain uses TRBV19 and TRBJ2-5; 11 bases align to TRBD1. The covered CDR3 bases are TGTGCCAGTAGTTGGACAGGGGGCTTCAAAGAGACC. Amino acids: CASSWTGGFKET. The complete CDR3 protein is CASSWTGGFKETQYF.